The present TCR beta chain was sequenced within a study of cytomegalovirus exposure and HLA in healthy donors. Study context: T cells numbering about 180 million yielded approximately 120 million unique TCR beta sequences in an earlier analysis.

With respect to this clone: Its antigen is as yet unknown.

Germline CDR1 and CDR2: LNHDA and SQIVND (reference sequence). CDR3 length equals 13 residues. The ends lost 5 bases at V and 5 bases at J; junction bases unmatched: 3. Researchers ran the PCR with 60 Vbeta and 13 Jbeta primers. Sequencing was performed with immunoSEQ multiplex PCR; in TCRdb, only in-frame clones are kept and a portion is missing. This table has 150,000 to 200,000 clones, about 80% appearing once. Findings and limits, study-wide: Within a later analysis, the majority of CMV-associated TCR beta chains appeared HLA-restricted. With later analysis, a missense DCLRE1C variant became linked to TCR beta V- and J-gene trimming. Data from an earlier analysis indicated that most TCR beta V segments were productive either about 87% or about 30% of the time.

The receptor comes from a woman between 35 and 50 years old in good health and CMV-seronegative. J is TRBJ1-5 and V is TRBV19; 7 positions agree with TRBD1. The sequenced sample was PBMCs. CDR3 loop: CASSQGGDQPQHF. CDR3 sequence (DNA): TGTGCCAGTAGTCAAGGGGGCGATCAGCCCCAGCATTTT.